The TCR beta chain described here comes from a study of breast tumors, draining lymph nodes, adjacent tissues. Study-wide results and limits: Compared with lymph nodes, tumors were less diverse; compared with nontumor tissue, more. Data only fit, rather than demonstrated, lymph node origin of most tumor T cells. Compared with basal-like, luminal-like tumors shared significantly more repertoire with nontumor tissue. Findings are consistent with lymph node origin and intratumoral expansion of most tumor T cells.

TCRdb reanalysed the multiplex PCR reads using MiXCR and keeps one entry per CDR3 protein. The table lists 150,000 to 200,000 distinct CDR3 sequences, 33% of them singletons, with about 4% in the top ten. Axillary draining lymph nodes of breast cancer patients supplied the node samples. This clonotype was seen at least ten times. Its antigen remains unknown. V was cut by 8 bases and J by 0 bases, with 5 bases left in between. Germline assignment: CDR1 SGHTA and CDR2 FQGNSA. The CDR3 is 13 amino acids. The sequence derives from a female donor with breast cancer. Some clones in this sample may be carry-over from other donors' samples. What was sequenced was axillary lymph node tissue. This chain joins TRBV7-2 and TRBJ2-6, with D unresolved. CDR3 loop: CASSTSGANVLTF. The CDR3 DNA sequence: TGTGCCAGCTCCACCTCTGGGGCCAACGTCCTGACTTTC.